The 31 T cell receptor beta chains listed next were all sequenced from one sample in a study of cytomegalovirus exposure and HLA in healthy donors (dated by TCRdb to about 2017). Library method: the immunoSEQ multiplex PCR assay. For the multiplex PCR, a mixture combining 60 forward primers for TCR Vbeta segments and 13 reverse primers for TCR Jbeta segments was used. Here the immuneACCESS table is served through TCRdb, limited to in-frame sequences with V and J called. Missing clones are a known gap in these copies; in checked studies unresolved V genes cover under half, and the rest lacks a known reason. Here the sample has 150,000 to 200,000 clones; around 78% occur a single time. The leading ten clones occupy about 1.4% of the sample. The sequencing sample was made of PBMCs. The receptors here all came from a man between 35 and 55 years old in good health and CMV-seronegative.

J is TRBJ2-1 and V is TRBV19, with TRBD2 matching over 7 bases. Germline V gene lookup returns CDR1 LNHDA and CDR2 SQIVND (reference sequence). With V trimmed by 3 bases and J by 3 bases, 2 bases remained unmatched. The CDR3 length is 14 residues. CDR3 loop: CASSIASGYNEQFF. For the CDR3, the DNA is TGTGCCAGTAGTATCGCTAGCGGCTACAATGAGCAGTTCTTC.

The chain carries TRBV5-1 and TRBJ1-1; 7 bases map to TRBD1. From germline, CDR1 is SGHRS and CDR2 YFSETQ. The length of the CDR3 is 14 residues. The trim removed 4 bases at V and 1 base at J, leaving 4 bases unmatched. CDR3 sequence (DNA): TGCGCCAGCAGCAAAAGGACAGGGAACACTGAAGCTTTCTTT. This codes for CASSKRTGNTEAFF.

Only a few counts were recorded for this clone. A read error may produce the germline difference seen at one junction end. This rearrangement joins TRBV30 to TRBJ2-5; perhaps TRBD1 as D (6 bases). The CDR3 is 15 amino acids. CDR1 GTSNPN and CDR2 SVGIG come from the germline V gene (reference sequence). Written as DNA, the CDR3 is TGTGCCTGCAGTGGTGTGACAGGCGCCCAAGAGACCCAGTACTTC. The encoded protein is CACSGVTGAQETQYF.

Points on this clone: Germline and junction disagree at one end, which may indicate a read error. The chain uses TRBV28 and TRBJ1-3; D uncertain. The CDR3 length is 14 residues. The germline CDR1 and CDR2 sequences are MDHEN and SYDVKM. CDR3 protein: CASLRNSGGNSIYF. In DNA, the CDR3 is TGTGCCAGCCTCCGGAACTCGGGAGGAAACAGCATATATTTT.

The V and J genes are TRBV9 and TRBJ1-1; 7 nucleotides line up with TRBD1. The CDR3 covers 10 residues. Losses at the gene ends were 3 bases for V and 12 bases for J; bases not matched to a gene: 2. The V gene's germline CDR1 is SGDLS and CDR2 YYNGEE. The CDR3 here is CASSDRGPFF. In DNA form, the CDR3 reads TGTGCCAGCAGCGACAGGGGCCCTTTCTTT.

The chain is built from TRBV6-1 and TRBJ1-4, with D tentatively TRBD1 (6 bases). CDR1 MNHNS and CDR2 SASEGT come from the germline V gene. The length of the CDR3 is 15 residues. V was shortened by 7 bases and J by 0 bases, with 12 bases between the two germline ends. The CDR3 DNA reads TGTGCCAGCAAACAGGGAGGGGCAACTAATGAAAAACTGTTTTTT. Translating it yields CASKQGGATNEKLFF.

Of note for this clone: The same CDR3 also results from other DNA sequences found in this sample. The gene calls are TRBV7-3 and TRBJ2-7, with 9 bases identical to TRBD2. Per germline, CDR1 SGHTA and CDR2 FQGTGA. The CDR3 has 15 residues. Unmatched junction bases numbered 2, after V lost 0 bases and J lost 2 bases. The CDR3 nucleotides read TGTGCCAGCAGCTTAACGGCGGGGGGGACCTACGAGCAGTACTTC. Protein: CASSLTAGGTYEQYF.

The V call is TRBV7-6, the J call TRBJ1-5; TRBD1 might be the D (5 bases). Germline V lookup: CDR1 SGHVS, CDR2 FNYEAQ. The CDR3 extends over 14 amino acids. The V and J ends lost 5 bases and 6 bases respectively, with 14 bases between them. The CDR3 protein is CASSPTGRGQPQHF. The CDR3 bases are TGTGCCAGCAGCCCCACGGGGAGGGGTCAGCCCCAGCATTTT.

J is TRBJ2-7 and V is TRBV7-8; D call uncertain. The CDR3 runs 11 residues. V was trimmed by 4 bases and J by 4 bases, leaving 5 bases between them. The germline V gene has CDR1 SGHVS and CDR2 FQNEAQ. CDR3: CASSWRYEQYF. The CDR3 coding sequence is TGTGCCAGCAGCTGGAGATACGAGCAGTACTTC.

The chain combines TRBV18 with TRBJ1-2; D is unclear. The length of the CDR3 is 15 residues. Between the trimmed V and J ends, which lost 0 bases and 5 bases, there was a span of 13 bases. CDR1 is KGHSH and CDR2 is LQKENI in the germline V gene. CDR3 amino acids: CASSPPDSPAYGYTF. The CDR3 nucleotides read TGTGCCAGCTCACCACCGGACTCCCCTGCATATGGCTACACCTTC.

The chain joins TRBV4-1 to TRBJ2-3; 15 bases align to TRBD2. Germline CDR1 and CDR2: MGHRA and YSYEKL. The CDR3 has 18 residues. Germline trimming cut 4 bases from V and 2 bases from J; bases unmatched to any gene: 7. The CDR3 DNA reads TGCGCCAGCAGCCCACTAGGGACTAGCGGGAGGACCACAGATACGCAGTATTTT. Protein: CASSPLGTSGRTTDTQYF.

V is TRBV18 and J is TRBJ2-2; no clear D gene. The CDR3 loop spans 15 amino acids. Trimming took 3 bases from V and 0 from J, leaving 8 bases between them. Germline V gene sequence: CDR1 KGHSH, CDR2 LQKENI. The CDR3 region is CASSPTNANTGELFF. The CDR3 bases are TGTGCCAGCTCACCCACAAACGCGAACACCGGGGAGCTGTTTTTT. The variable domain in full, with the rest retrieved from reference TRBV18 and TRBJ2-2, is NAGVMQNPRHLVRRRGQEARLRCSPMKGHSHVYWYRQLPEEGLKFMVYLQKENIIDESGMPKERFSAEFPKEGPSILRIQQVVRGDSAAYFCASSPTNANTGELFFGEGSRLTVL.

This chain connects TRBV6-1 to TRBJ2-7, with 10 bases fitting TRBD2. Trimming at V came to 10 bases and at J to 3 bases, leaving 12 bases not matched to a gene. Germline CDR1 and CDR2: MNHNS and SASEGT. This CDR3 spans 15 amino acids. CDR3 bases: TGTGCCAACAGGAGCCTCGGACTAGCGGTCTACGAGCAGTACTTC. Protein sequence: CANRSLGLAVYEQYF.

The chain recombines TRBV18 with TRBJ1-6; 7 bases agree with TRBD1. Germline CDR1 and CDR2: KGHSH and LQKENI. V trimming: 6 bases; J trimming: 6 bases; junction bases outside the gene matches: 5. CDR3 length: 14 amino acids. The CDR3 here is CASSRDRANSPLHF. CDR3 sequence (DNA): TGTGCCAGCTCTCGAGACAGGGCTAATTCACCCCTCCACTTT.

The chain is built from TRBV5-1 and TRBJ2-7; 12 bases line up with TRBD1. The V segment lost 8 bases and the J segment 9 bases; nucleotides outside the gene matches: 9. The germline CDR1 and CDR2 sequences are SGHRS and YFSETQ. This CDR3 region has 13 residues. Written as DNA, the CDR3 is TGCGCCAGTACAGGGACAGGGGGCAGTGGGCAGTACTTC. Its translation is CASTGTGGSGQYF.

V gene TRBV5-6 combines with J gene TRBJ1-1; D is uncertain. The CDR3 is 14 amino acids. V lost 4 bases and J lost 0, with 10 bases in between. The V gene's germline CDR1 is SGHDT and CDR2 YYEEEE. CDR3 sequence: CASSLDGLNTEAFF. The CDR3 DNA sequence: TGTGCCAGCAGCCTGGACGGTCTGAACACTGAAGCTTTCTTT.

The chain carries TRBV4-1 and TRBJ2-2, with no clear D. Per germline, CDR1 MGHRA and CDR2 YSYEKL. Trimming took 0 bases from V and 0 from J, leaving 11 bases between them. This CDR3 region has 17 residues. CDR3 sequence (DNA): TGCGCCAGCAGCCAAGATCCCGCAGGTTCGAACACCGGGGAGCTGTTTTTT. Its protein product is CASSQDPAGSNTGELFF.

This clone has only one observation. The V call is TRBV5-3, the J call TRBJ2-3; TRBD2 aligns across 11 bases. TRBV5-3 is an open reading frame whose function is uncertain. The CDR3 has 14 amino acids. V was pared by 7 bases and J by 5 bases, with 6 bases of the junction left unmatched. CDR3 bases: TGTGCCAGACCGGGACTAGCGGTTCAAGATACGCAGTATTTT. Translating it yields CARPGLAVQDTQYF.

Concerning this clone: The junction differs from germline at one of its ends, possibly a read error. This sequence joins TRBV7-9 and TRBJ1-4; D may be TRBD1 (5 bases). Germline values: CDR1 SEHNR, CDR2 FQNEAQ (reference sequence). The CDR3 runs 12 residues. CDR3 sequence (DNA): TGTTCCAGCAGCTTTGACAGAGAAAAACTGTTTTTT. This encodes CSSSFDREKLFF.

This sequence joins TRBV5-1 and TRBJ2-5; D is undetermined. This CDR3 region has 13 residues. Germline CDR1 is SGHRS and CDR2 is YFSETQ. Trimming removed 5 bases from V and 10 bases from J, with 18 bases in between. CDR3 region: CASRSAAESRQYF. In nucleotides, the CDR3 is TGCGCCAGCAGGTCGGCGGCCGAAAGCCGCCAGTACTTC.

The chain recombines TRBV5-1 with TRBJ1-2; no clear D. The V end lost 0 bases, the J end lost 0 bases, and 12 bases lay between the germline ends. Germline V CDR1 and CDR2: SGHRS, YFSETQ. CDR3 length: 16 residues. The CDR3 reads CASSLVAGSPNYGYTF. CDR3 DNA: TGCGCCAGCAGCTTGGTGGCAGGCTCTCCTAACTATGGCTACACCTTC. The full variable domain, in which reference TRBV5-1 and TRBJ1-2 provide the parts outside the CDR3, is KAGVTQTPRYLIKTRGQQVTLSCSPISGHRSVSWYQQTPGQGLQFLFEYFSETQRNKGNFPGRFSGRQFSNSRSEMNVSTLELGDSALYLCASSLVAGSPNYGYTFGSGTRLTVV.

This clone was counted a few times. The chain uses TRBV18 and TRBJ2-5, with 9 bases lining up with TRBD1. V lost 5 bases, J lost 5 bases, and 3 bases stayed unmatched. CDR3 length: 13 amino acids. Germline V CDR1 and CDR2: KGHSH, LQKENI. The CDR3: CASSSGTGETQYF. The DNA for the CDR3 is TGTGCCAGCTCATCAGGGACAGGGGAGACCCAGTACTTC.

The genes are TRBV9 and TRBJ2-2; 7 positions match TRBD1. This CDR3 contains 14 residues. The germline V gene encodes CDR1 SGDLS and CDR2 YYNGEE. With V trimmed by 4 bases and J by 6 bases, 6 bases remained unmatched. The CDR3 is CASSYPGGAGELFF. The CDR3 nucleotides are TGTGCCAGCAGCTACCCAGGGGGAGCCGGGGAGCTGTTTTTT.

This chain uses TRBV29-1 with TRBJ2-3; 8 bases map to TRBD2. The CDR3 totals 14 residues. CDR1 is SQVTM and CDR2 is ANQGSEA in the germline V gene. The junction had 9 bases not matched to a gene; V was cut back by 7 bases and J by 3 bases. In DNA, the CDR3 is TGCAGCGCAGGGCCGGGAGGGCCGACAGATACGCAGTATTTT. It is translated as CSAGPGGPTDTQYF.

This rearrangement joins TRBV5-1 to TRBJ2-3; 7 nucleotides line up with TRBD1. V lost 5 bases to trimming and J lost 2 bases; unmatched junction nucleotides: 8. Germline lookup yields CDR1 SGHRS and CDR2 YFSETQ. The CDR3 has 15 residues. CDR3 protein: CASSYGQAYTDTQYF. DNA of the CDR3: TGCGCCAGCAGTTATGGACAGGCCTACACAGATACGCAGTATTTT.

The CDR3 here is CASSLAGGRTYNEQFF. The CDR3 region has the DNA TGTGCCAGCAGCTTAGCGGGAGGGAGGACCTACAATGAGCAGTTCTTC. This chain links TRBV7-9 with TRBJ2-1; TRBD2 matches at 7 bases. CDR3 size: 16 residues. Germline loops: CDR1 SEHNR, CDR2 FQNEAQ (reference sequence). With 0 bases clipped from V and 2 bases from J, the junction kept 4 bases outside the gene matches.

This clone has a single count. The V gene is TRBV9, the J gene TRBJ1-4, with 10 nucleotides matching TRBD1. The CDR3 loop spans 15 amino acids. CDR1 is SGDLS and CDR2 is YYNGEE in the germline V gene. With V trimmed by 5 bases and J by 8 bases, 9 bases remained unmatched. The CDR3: CASSLAGTGEEKLFF. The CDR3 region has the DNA TGTGCCAGCAGTTTAGCCGGGACAGGGGAAGAAAAACTGTTTTTT.

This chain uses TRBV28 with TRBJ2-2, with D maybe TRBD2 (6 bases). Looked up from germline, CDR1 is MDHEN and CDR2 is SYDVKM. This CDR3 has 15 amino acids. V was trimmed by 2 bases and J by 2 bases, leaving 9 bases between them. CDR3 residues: CASSLGGVNTGELFF. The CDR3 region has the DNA TGTGCCAGCAGTTTAGGAGGGGTTAACACCGGGGAGCTGTTTTTT.

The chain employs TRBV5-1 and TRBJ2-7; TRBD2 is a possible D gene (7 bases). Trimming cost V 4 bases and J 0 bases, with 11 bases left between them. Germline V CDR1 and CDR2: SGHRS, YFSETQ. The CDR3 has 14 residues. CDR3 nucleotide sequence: TGCGCCAGCAGCCGGGAGGACAGCTCCTACGAGCAGTACTTC. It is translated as CASSREDSSYEQYF.

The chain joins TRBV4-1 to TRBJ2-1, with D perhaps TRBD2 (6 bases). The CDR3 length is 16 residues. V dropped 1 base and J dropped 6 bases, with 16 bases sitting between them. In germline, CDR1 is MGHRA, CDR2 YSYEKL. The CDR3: CASSQVGLARGNEQFF. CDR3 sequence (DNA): TGCGCCAGCAGCCAAGTTGGGCTAGCGAGGGGCAATGAGCAGTTCTTC.

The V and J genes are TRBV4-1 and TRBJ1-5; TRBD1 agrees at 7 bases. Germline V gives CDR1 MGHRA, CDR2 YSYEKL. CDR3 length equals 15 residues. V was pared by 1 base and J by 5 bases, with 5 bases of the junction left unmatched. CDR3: CASSQVDREDQPQHF. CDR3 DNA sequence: TGCGCCAGCAGCCAAGTCGACAGGGAAGATCAGCCCCAGCATTTT.